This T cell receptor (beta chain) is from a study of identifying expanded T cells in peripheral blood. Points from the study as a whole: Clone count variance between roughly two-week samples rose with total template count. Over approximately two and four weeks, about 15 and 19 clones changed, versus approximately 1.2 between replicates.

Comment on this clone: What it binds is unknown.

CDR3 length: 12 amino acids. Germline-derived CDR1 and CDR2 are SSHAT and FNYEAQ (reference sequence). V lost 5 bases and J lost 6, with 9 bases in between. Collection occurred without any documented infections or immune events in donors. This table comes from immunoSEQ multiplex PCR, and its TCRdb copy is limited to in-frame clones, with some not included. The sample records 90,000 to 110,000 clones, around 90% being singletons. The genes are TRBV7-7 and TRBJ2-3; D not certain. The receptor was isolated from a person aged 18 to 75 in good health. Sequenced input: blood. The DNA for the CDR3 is TGTGCCAGCAGCCCACCGTCCGATACGCAGTATTTT. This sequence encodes CASSPPSDTQYF. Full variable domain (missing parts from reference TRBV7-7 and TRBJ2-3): GAGVSQSPRYKVTKRGQDVTLRCDPISSHATLYWYQQALGQGPEFLTYFNYEAQPDKSGLPSDRFSAERPEGSISTLTIQRTEQRDSAMYRCASSPPSDTQYFGPGTRLTVL.